Listed here are 10 T cell receptor beta chains from one sample, sequenced in a study of blood T cell repertoires in COVID-19. Clones were read by immunoSEQ multiplex PCR, and TCRdb kept only the in-frame ones, dropping some. The sample consists of 150,000 to 200,000 clones, 85% of them appearing once. The sequenced sample was peripheral blood. Source of these receptors: a human donor with acute or convalescent COVID-19. The donor label of this sample is uncertain.

The V gene is TRBV19, the J gene TRBJ1-6, with D possibly matching TRBD1 (5 bases). V was shortened by 4 bases and J by 6 bases, with 19 bases between the two germline ends. The CDR3 sequence is 17 residues long. Germline CDR1 and CDR2: LNHDA and SQIVND (reference sequence). The CDR3 DNA is TGTGCCAGTAGTAGCCCCGAAGGAAGGGGTTTTAATTCACCCCTCCACTTT. This encodes CASSSPEGRGFNSPLHF.

CDR3 sequence reads: CASSLGTGQNYGYTF. In DNA, the CDR3 is TGTGCCAGCAGTTTGGGGACAGGGCAGAACTATGGCTACACCTTC. This rearrangement joins TRBV28 to TRBJ1-2, with 9 bases aligning to TRBD1. The germline V gene has CDR1 MDHEN and CDR2 SYDVKM. The J segment lost 2 bases and the V segment lost 3 bases, leaving 4 bases of the junction unmatched. This CDR3 contains 15 residues.

The chain combines TRBV19 with TRBJ1-1, with TRBD1 as a possible D gene (6 bases). Trimming took 5 bases from V and 5 from J, leaving 15 bases between them. The CDR3 totals 14 residues. Germline CDR1 and CDR2: LNHDA and SQIVND (reference sequence). DNA of the CDR3: TGTGCCAGTAGTCTTGGGAACAGGGTAACTGAAGCTTTCTTT. Residues: CASSLGNRVTEAFF.

The chain combines TRBV19 with TRBJ1-4; D gene uncertain. In germline, CDR1 is LNHDA, CDR2 SQIVND (reference sequence). The V end was cut by 4 bases, the J end by 1 base, with 7 bases between. The CDR3 runs 14 residues. CDR3 DNA sequence: TGTGCCAGTAGTACAGGAGGAACTAATGAAAAACTGTTTTTT. Its translation is CASSTGGTNEKLFF.

The chain is built from TRBV7-9 and TRBJ1-1; 7 bases line up with TRBD1. The V gene's germline CDR1 is SEHNR and CDR2 FQNEAQ (reference sequence). V shed 7 bases, J shed 5 bases, and the junction held 10 bases outside the gene matches. The CDR3 sequence is 14 residues long. CDR3 bases: TGTGCCAGCACCAAATACGAACAGGGGACTGAAGCTTTCTTT. Translation: CASTKYEQGTEAFF. Filled out from reference TRBV7-9 and TRBJ1-1, the complete variable domain reads DTGVSQNPRHKITKRGQNVTFRCDPISEHNRLYWYRQTLGQGPEFLTYFQNEAQLEKSRLLSDRFSAERPKGSFSTLEIQRTEQGDSAMYLCASTKYEQGTEAFFGQGTRLTVV.

This clone was recorded a few times. This chain uses TRBV4-3 with TRBJ1-2, with D possibly being TRBD1 (6 bases). With 0 bases removed from V and 5 bases from J, the gap between germline ends came to 13 bases. Germline V gene sequence: CDR1 LGHNA, CDR2 YSLEER. This CDR3 comprises 15 residues. The CDR3 DNA follows: TGCGCCAGCAGCCAAGATATACAGGGTGAATATGGCTACACCTTC. Protein sequence: CASSQDIQGEYGYTF.

V is TRBV18 and J is TRBJ1-2; TRBD1 is a possible D gene (6 bases). Trimming pared 6 bases from V and 1 base from J, leaving 21 bases between. The CDR3 loop spans 17 amino acids. Germline loops: CDR1 KGHSH, CDR2 LQKENI. As DNA, the CDR3 is TGTGCCAGCTCGCCAAAAAGCACTAAAGGGGGTAACTATGGCTACACCTTC. This codes for CASSPKSTKGGNYGYTF.

This rearrangement joins TRBV20-1 to TRBJ2-7, with 8 bases identical to TRBD1. The junction had 7 bases not matched to a gene; V was cut back by 3 bases and J by 3 bases. Germline assignment: CDR1 DFQATT and CDR2 SNEGSKA (reference sequence). The CDR3 consists of 14 residues. CDR3 nucleotide sequence: TGCAGTGCTAGTTTGGGGACAGGCTTCTACGAGCAGTACTTC. Amino acids: CSASLGTGFYEQYF.

V and J are TRBV5-1 and TRBJ2-1; 7 bases map to TRBD2. The germline V gene encodes CDR1 SGHRS and CDR2 YFSETQ. The CDR3 spans 15 residues. Unmatched junction bases numbered 3, after V lost 0 bases and J lost 3 bases. The CDR3 reads CASSLEGLHYNEQFF. CDR3 DNA: TGCGCCAGCAGCTTGGAGGGACTACACTACAATGAGCAGTTCTTC. Full variable domain (rest looked up from reference TRBV5-1 and TRBJ2-1): KAGVTQTPRYLIKTRGQQVTLSCSPISGHRSVSWYQQTPGQGLQFLFEYFSETQRNKGNFPGRFSGRQFSNSRSEMNVSTLELGDSALYLCASSLEGLHYNEQFFGPGTRLTVL.

J is TRBJ2-3 and V is TRBV30; D gene unclear. The CDR3 sequence is 14 residues long. CDR1 is GTSNPN, CDR2 SVGIG, per germline (reference sequence). Trimming stripped 7 bases from V and 0 bases from J, with 14 bases between. This chain's CDR3 is CAFKFALSTDTQYF. The CDR3 DNA reads as TGTGCCTTTAAGTTTGCCCTAAGCACAGATACGCAGTATTTT.